This TCR beta chain originates from a study of CD8+CD57+ T cells in acquired aplastic anemia. Study summary: Across the sorted CD4+ and CD8+ cells, DNA amounts averaged roughly 3.5 ug. Where healthy donors were concerned, CD4+ cells averaged about 11 million reads. Overall study findings and caveats: Found in both controls and patients were about 30 CD8+ CDR3 sequences.

CDR3 and TCR beta VDJ profiling relied on genomic DNA as the template. TCRdb re-called the reads with MiXCR, one entry per CDR3 protein. The top ten hold under 9% of the sample, which has about 140,000 distinct CDR3 sequences, 35% to 50% seen once. Points on this clonotype: As yet, its antigen is unknown. Given the absence of the conserved phenylalanine or tryptophan at the CDR3 end, a read error is likely.

CDR1 and CDR2 (germline): LNHDA, SQIVND (reference sequence). Trimming pared 7 bases from V and 0 bases from J, leaving 12 bases between. The CDR3 covers 14 residues. The origin of this receptor is a human donor in good health, serving as a control. The chain employs TRBV19 and TRBJ1-2; D is ambiguous. The specimen sequenced was sorted CD4+, CD8+, or CD8+CD57+ T cells (not recorded which) from PBMCs. Here the CDR3 DNA reads TGTGCCAGTAAGATCGACGGCTCTAACTATGGCTACACCCCC. Amino acid sequence: CASKIDGSNYGYTP.